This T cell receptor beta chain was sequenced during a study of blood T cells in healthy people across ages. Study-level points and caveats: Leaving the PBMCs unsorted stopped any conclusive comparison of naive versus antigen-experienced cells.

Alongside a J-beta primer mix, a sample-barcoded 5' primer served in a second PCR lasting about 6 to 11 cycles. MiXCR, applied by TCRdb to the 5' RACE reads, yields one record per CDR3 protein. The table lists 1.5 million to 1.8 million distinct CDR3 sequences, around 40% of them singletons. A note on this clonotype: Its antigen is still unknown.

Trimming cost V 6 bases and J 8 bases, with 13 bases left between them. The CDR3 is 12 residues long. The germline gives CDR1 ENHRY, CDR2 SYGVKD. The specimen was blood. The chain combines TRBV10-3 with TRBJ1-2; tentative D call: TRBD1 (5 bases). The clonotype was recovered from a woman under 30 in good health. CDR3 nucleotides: TGTGCCATCAGCCGGGGGACGGAGGGCTACACCTTC. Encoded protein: CAISRGTEGYTF.